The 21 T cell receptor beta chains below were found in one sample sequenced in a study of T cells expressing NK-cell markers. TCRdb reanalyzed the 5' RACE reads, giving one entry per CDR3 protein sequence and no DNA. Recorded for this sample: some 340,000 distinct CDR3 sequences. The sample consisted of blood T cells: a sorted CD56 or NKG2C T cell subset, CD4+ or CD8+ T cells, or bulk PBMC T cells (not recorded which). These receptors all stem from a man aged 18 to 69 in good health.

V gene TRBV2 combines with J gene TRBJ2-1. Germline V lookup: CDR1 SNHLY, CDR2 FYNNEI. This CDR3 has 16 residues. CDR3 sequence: CASSEPTIRSYNEQFF. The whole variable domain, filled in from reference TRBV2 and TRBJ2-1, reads EPEVTQTPSHQVTQMGQEVILRCVPISNHLYFYWYRQILGQKVEFLVSFYNNEISEKSEIFDDQFSVERPDGSNFTLKIRSTKLEDSAMYFCASSEPTIRSYNEQFFGPGTRLTVL.

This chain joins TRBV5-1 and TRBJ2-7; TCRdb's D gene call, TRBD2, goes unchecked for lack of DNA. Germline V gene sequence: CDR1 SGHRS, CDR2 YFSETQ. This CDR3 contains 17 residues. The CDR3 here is CASSLMGLAGGQVEQYF.

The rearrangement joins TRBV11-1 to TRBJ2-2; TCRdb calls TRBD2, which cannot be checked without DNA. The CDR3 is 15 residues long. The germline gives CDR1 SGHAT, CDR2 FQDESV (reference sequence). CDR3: CASSLEEVNTGELFF.

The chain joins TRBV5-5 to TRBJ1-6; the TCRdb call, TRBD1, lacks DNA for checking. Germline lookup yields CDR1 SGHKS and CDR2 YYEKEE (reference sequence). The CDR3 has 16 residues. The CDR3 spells CASSLQGGFYNSPLHF.

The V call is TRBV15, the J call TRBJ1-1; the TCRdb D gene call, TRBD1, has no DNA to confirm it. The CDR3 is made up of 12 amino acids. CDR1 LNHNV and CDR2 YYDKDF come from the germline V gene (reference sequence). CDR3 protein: CATSRGRTEAFF.

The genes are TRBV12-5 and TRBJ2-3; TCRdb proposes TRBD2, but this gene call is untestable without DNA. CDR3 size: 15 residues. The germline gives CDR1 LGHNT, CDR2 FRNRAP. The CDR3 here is CASGLGLSSTDTQYF.

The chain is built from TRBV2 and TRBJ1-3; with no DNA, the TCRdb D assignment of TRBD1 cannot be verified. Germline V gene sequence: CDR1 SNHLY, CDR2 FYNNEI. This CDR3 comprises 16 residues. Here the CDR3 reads CASGRDGSFSGNTIYF.

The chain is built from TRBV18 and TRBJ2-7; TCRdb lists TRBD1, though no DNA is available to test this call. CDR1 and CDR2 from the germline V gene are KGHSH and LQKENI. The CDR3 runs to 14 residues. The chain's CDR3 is CASSPPYQGGGQYF.

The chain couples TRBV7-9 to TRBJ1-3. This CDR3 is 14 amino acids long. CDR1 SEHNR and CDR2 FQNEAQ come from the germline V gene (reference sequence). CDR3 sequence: CASSFVKDGNTIYF.

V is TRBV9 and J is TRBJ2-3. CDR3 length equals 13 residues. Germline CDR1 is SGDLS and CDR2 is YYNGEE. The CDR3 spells CASSVSSGDTQYF. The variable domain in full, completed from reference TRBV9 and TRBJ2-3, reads DSGVTQTPKHLITATGQRVTLRCSPRSGDLSVYWYQQSLDQGLQFLIQYYNGEERAKGNILERFSAQQFPDLHSELNLSSLELGDSALYFCASSVSSGDTQYFGPGTRLTVL.

CDR3 amino acids: CSARVGPSVAYEQYF. The J gene is TRBJ2-7, the V gene TRBV20-1; TCRdb's D call of TRBD2 is untestable without DNA. The length of the CDR3 is 15 residues. The germline gives CDR1 DFQATT, CDR2 SNEGSKA (reference sequence).

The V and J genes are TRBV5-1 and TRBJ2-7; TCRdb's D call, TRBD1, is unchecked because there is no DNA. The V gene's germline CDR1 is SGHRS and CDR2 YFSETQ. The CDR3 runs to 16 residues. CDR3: CASSLGQQGTSYEQYF.

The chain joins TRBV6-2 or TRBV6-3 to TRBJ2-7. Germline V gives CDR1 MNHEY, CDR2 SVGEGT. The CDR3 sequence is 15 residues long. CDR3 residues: CASSYRLAASYEQYF.

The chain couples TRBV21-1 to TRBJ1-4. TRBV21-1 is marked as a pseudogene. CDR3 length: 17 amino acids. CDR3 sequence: CASSKVWGGDNNEKLFF.

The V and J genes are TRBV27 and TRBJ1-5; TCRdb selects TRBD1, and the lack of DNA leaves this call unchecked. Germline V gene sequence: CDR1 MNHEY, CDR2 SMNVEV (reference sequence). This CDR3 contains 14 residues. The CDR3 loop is CASSQDRGFQPQHF.

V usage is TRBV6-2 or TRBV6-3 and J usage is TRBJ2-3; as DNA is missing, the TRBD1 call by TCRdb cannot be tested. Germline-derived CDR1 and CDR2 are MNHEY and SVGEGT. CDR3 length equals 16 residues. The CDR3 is CASSYLGRGLTDTQYF.

The CDR3 spells CASSVVSGGSYEQYF. The chain uses TRBV11-2 and TRBJ2-7; TCRdb reports TRBD2, a call that lacks DNA to check it against. Germline V CDR1 and CDR2: SGHAT, FQNNGV. The CDR3 loop spans 15 amino acids.

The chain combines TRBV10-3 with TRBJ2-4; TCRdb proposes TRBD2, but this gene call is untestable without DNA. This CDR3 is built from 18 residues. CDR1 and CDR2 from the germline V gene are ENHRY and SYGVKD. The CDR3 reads CASYPSGGGSLAKNIQYF.

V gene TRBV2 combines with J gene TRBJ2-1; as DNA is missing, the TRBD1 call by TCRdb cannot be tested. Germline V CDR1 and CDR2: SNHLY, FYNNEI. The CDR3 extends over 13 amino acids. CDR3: CASGKDRANEQFF.

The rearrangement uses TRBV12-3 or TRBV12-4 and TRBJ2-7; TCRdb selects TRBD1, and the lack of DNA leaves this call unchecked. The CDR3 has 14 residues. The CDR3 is CASSWTGLAGEQYF.

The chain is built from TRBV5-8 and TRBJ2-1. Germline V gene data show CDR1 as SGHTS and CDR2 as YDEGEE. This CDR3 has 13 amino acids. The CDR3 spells CASSLYRINEQFF.